This T cell receptor (beta chain) derives from a study of shared clonotypes between healthy human individuals. Assay used: immunoSEQ multiplex PCR; TCRdb lists only in-frame clones, some missing. The sample has 1.5 million to 2.5 million clones, about 95% seen once; the top ten hold more than 0.95%. Germline V CDR1 and CDR2: SGHTA, FQGTGA. The CDR3 extends over 14 amino acids. The J segment lost 6 bases and the V segment lost 5 bases, leaving 5 bases of the junction unmatched. As defined, naive CD8 cells were CD45RO-negative and positively selected for CCR7, with terminally differentiated effector memory CD45RA+ cells excluded.

Material: naive CD8+ T cells sorted from blood. The chain couples TRBV7-3 to TRBJ2-1; TRBD2 matches 9 bases. This receptor was taken from a young man in good health. The CDR3 reads CASSRAGGGNEQFF. CDR3 sequence (DNA): TGTGCCAGCAGCCGAGCGGGGGGAGGCAATGAGCAGTTCTTC.